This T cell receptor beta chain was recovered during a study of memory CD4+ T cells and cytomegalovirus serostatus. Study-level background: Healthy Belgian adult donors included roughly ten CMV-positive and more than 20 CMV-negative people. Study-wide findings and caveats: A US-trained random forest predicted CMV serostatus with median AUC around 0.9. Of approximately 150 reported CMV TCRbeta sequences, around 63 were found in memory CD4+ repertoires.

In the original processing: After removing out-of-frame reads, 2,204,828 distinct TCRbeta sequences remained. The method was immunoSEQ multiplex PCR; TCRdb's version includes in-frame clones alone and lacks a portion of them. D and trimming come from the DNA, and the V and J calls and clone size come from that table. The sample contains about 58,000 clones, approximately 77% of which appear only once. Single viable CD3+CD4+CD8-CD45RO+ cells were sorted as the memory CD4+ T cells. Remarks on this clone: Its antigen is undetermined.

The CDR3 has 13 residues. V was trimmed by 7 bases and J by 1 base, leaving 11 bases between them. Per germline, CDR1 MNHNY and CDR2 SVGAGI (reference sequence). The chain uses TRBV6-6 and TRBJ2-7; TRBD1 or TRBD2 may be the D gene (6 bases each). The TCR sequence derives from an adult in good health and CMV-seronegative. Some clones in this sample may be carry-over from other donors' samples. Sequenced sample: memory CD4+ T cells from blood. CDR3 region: CASKTGGSYEQYF. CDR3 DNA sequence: TGTGCCAGCAAGACAGGAGGGTCCTACGAGCAGTACTTC.